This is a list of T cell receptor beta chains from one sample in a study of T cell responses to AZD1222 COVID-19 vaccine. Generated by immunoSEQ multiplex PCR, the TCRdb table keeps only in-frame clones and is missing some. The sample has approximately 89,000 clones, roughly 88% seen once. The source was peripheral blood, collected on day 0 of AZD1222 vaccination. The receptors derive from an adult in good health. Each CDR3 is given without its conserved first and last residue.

CDR3: ASSADRDRGYGYT
V: TRBV5-1
J: TRBJ1-2

CDR3: ASSLTAVPVNEQF
V: TRBV9
J: TRBJ2-1

CDR3: ASRPRSSGELF
V: TRBV6-5
J: TRBJ2-2

CDR3: ASSPRLAGVYNEQF
V: TRBV9
J: TRBJ2-1

CDR3: ASSLVRAENTEAF
V: TRBV11-2
J: TRBJ1-1

CDR3: ASSGGGGQPQH
V: TRBV19
J: TRBJ1-5

CDR3: ASSQSRGMGCNNEQF
V: TRBV23-1
J: TRBJ2-1

CDR3: ATSRDSGANVLT
V: TRBV9
J: TRBJ2-6

CDR3: ASSQESRFSSYEQY
V: TRBV4-2
J: TRBJ2-7

CDR3: ASSVGQGAGNTIY
V: TRBV9
J: TRBJ1-3

CDR3: ASSRDDQPQH
V: TRBV7-8
J: TRBJ1-5

CDR3: ASSGRTEAF
V: TRBV6-5
J: TRBJ1-1

CDR3: AISDTGGPGHEQF
V: TRBV10-3
J: TRBJ2-1

CDR3: ASRRDRSGGYT
V: TRBV6-5
J: TRBJ1-2

CDR3: ASSLPSRRNTEAF
V: TRBV7-2
J: TRBJ1-1

CDR3: AWSETNQPQH
V: TRBV30
J: TRBJ1-5

CDR3: AGQLGLYGYT
V: TRBV30
J: TRBJ1-2

CDR3: ASSLVGGSSYEQY
V: TRBV5-4
J: TRBJ2-7

CDR3: ASSQGSYESYEQY
V: TRBV4-1
J: TRBJ2-7

CDR3: ASSSGTSGGYPEQF
V: TRBV6-5
J: TRBJ2-1

CDR3: ASTRQGAPTEAF
V: TRBV3-1/TRBV3-2
J: TRBJ1-1

CDR3: AWSVQTGAIGYT
V: TRBV30
J: TRBJ1-2

CDR3: ASSPLRALGGELF
V: TRBV9
J: TRBJ2-2

CDR3: ASSPPGQGVNQPQH
V: TRBV7-8
J: TRBJ1-5

CDR3: ASSLGQAQQEAF
V: TRBV5-1
J: TRBJ1-1

CDR3: ASSVAPLAGDTDTQY
V: TRBV9
J: TRBJ2-3

CDR3: ASSLVGRIDEQY
V: TRBV5-4
J: TRBJ2-7

CDR3: ASRGTGVEAF
V: TRBV6-5
J: TRBJ1-1

CDR3: AWSRPGATGELF
V: TRBV30
J: TRBJ2-2

CDR3: ASSYSRGGGEQF
V: TRBV6-2/TRBV6-3
J: TRBJ2-1

CDR3: ASSYSYLARGGTDTQY
V: TRBV6-2/TRBV6-3
J: TRBJ2-3

CDR3: ASSTTGFYGYT
V: TRBV19
J: TRBJ1-2

CDR3: ASSDSGQGNYGYT
V: TRBV6-4
J: TRBJ1-2

CDR3: ATSRGGRPGNTEAF
V: TRBV15
J: TRBJ1-1

CDR3: ASSRDRASLQY
V: TRBV5-4
J: TRBJ2-5

CDR3: ASSPPGVDYGYT
V: TRBV6-6
J: TRBJ1-2

CDR3: ASSPRTSSYEQY
V: TRBV27
J: TRBJ2-7

CDR3: SVGSTGEGELF
V: TRBV29-1
J: TRBJ2-2

CDR3: ASTTGSNSPLH
V: TRBV19
J: TRBJ1-6

CDR3: ASSLSRYTEAF
V: TRBV7-3
J: TRBJ1-1

CDR3: ASSLAPLGAYNEQF
V: TRBV7-8
J: TRBJ2-1

CDR3: AWKTGTAAF
V: TRBV30
J: TRBJ1-1

CDR3: ASSVASGYAGELF
V: TRBV9
J: TRBJ2-2

CDR3: ASSQPTGELF
V: TRBV4-2
J: TRBJ2-2

CDR3: ASSLVAGAHNEQF
V: TRBV7-2
J: TRBJ2-1

CDR3: ASSLDRGYGYT
V: TRBV2
J: TRBJ1-2

CDR3: ASSYGAGRETQY
V: TRBV6-5
J: TRBJ2-5

CDR3: ASSQGPDGYEQY
V: TRBV3-1/TRBV3-2
J: TRBJ2-7

CDR3: AIMGQGLGTDTQY
V: TRBV10-3
J: TRBJ2-3

CDR3: ASSLEMDSQAF
V: TRBV7-6
J: TRBJ1-1

CDR3: ASSYSGLHQNTEAF
V: TRBV6-5
J: TRBJ1-1

CDR3: ASSWGQGEGTQY
V: TRBV5-4
J: TRBJ2-5

CDR3: ATSRETSGGAYYGYT
V: TRBV15
J: TRBJ1-2

CDR3: ASSSLTGTGRNSPLH
V: TRBV27
J: TRBJ1-6

CDR3: ASSGGARGLLQYNEQF
V: TRBV5-6
J: TRBJ2-1